The 8 T cell receptor beta chains reported below all come from one sample, sequenced in a study of response to subunit inactivated influenza vaccine. Using its own MiXCR run on the RT-PCR reads, TCRdb lists one record per CDR3 protein. Among more than 550,000 distinct CDR3 sequences listed, 10% to 12% were seen once. These sequences were also reported in another study, on T cells expressing NK-cell markers. That source notes: UMIs were included in TCR beta cDNA generated by 5'RACE template switching.

Sequences were derived from PBMCs from blood, sampled on the day of vaccination. These receptors all come from a man aged 50 to 59 who received an inactivated influenza vaccine.

This clonotype was seen ten or more times. This rearrangement joins TRBV5-1 to TRBJ2-1; perhaps D is TRBD1 or TRBD2 (5 bases each). Per the germline V gene, CDR1 is SGHRS and CDR2 is YFSETQ. Trimming pared 0 bases from V and 4 bases from J, leaving 11 bases between. The CDR3 totals 15 residues. CDR3 residues: CASSLGGRTYNEQFF. In DNA form, the CDR3 reads TGCGCCAGCAGCTTGGGGGGACGGACATACAATGAGCAGTTCTTC.

In this sample, this clonotype turned up many times. The chain couples TRBV20-1 to TRBJ2-7; D may correspond to TRBD1 or TRBD2 (5 bases each). V was trimmed by 2 bases and J by 4 bases, leaving 12 bases between them. Looked up from germline, CDR1 is DFQATT and CDR2 is SNEGSKA (reference sequence). The CDR3 length is 13 residues. The CDR3 DNA reads TGCAGTGCTAGACCTGGATGGGGGTACGAGCAGTACTTC. It codes for CSARPGWGYEQYF.

The CDR3 here is CASSAPTQGVGTGELFF. The CDR3, as DNA: TGTGCCAGCAGCGCACCTACCCAGGGCGTGGGGACCGGGGAGCTGTTTTTT. The rearrangement links TRBV5-4 to TRBJ2-2; D perhaps matches TRBD1 (5 bases). With 4 bases removed from V and 5 bases from J, the gap between germline ends came to 21 bases. This CDR3 comprises 17 residues. The germline CDR1 and CDR2 sequences are SGHNT and YYREEE (reference sequence).

Many counts were recorded for this clonotype. The V and J genes are TRBV24-1 and TRBJ2-3; 7 nucleotides line up with TRBD2. The CDR3 is 14 residues long. Germline V lookup: CDR1 KGHDR, CDR2 SFDVKD. J was trimmed by 3 bases and V by 5 bases; bases with no gene match: 4. CDR3 residues: CATSASGITDTQYF. The CDR3 nucleotides read TGTGCCACCAGTGCAAGCGGGATTACAGATACGCAGTATTTT.

This clonotype was observed many times. This chain links TRBV6-6 with TRBJ1-1, with unresolved D. Germline lookup yields CDR1 MNHNY and CDR2 SVGAGI (reference sequence). The CDR3 runs to 13 residues. The V end lost 4 bases, the J end lost 11 bases, and 17 bases lay between the germline ends. The CDR3 reads CASSSDSRTGAFF. CDR3 in DNA: TGTGCCAGCAGTTCAGACTCGCGTACGGGGGCTTTCTTT.

This clonotype was seen at least ten times. J is TRBJ2-2 and V is TRBV5-4; a weak D match, TRBD1 (5 bases). The CDR3 spans 16 residues. The germline V gene has CDR1 SGHNT and CDR2 YYREEE (reference sequence). V lost 4 bases and J 3 bases, leaving 16 bases between the germline ends. The CDR3 region has the DNA TGTGCCAGCAGCGGTACAAGGGGTGTGCACACCGGGGAGCTGTTTTTT. Translating it yields CASSGTRGVHTGELFF.

This sequence joins TRBV19 and TRBJ1-2, with 7 nucleotides matching TRBD1. CDR1 is LNHDA and CDR2 is SQIVND in the germline V gene (reference sequence). V lost 11 bases and J lost 2; bases outside the gene matches: 8. The CDR3 runs to 13 residues. CDR3 residues: CAGRRGQNYGYTF. The CDR3 nucleotides are TGTGCCGGAAGGCGGGGACAGAACTATGGCTACACCTTC.

This clonotype was seen repeatedly, ten times or more. The chain employs TRBV12-3 or TRBV12-4 and TRBJ2-5; D is ambiguous. The CDR3 extends over 13 amino acids. The V end lost 3 bases, the J end lost 1 base, and 6 bases lay between the germline ends. CDR3 protein: CASSFPPQETQYF. For the CDR3, the DNA is TGTGCCAGCAGTTTCCCGCCCCAAGAGACCCAGTACTTC.